This T cell receptor beta chain was documented in a study of B cell selection in AIRE deficiency. For this clone: As yet, its antigen is unknown.

Regulatory T cells were sorted as CD4+CD25hiCD127low/negative. Study observations and caveats: Roughly 31% of healthy-donor shared Treg TCRbeta sequences appeared in patient Tconv cells. Shared Treg sequences had shorter CDR3s, biased toward rearrangements with few non-templated insertions. In TCRBV usage, CDR3 length and diversity, patient Tconv and Treg cells matched healthy donors.

Authors' methods: Treg pools: about 5.65x10^4 distinct patient, some 90,000 donor TCRbeta sequences. The repertoire was sequenced with immunoSEQ multiplex PCR; TCRdb's copy has only in-frame clones and lacks some. V and J calls and clone size are given by that table; D and trimming were obtained from the DNA. The sample lists more than 12,000 clones, 85% to 95% occurring once. This receptor was identified in a human donor with AIRE deficiency. Material: Tregs sorted from PBMCs.

The CDR3 DNA reads TGTGCCAGCTCACCCCGGGACAGGTCGGCAACTAATGAAAAACTGTTTTTT. Translation gives CASSPRDRSATNEKLFF. The V call is TRBV18, the J call TRBJ1-4; 8 bases line up with TRBD1. The V and J ends lost 3 bases and 0 bases, in that order; junction bases with no gene match: 6. Germline V CDR1 and CDR2: KGHSH, LQKENI. This CDR3 has 17 residues.